This TCR beta chain was sequenced in a study of blood T cell repertoires in COVID-19. Study-wide context: The United States, Italy and Spain supplied acute and convalescent COVID-19 samples. PBMCs, B-cell-depleted T cells, or T cells provided the cDNA or gDNA that made up the material.

Original processing methods: Counts of nucleated cells, estimated from reference gene primer amplification, were obtained. Generated by immunoSEQ multiplex PCR, the TCRdb table keeps only in-frame clones and is missing some. That table supplies the V and J calls and clone size; D and trimming were determined from the DNA. The sample holds 70,000 or so clones, over 75% seen once. The CDR3 loop spans 15 amino acids. Trimming removed 7 bases from V and 5 bases from J; junction bases left unmatched: 11. From germline, CDR1 is SNHLY and CDR2 FYNNEI. The specimen was peripheral blood. The receptor's source is an elderly man with acute or convalescent COVID-19. J is TRBJ2-3 and V is TRBV2; TRBD2 matches 8 bases. The CDR3 region has the DNA TGTGCCAGCAAACTCAGAGCGGGAGCTGAAGATACGCAGTATTTT. Protein product: CASKLRAGAEDTQYF.